The T cell receptor beta chain described here comes from a study of T cells in Graves' hyperthyroidism and ophthalmopathy. On the study more broadly: Before treatment of any kind, peripheral blood was taken at initial diagnosis.

Enrolled ophthalmopathy patients presented with a Clinical Activity Score of at least 3, a NOSPECS grade of at least 4, and disease duration under 3 months. The study left out patients who had uncontrolled infection, other autoimmune disease, pregnancy or lactation. In this sample, this clonotype turned up many times. The junction had 6 bases not matched to a gene; V was cut back by 9 bases and J by 2 bases. The CDR3 loop spans 13 amino acids. From germline, CDR1 is SNHLY and CDR2 FYNNEI. Amplification targeted TCR beta CDR3 regions from RNA transcripts. TCR CDR3 underwent first-round RT-PCR with the HTBI primer set. In TCRdb, the multiplex PCR reads were re-called with MiXCR into one record per CDR3 protein. The profile shows hundreds of thousands of distinct CDR3 sequences, roughly 14% of them singletons.

The chain employs TRBV2 and TRBJ1-2, with 7 bases lining up with TRBD1. The clonotype was recovered from a woman between 40 and 55 years old with Graves' ophthalmopathy. The sequenced sample consisted of blood. CDR3 nucleotides: TGTGCCAGATCCGGGACAGAGAACTATGGCTACACCTTC. Protein product: CARSGTENYGYTF.